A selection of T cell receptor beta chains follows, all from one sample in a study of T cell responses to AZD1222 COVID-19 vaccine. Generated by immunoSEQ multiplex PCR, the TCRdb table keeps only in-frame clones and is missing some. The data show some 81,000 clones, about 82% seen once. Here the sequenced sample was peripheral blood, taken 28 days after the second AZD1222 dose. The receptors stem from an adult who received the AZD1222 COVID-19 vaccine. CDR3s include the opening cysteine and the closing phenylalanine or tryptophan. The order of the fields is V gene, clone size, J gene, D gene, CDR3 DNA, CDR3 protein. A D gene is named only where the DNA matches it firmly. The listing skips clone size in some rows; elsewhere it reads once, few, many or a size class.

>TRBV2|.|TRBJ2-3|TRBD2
TGTGCCAGCAGTGATGGCGGGGGGGCCCGGGATACGCAGTATTTT
CASSDGGGARDTQYF
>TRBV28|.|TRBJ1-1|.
TGTGCCAGCATTCAGGCGGCCGTTGTTACTGAAGCTTTCTTT
CASIQAAVVTEAFF
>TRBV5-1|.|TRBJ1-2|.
TGCGCCAGCAGCTCGGGGGGCGGTAACTATGGCTACACCTTC
CASSSGGGNYGYTF
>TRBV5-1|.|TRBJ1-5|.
TGCGCCAGCAGCTCCGGGACGGAAAATCAGCCCCAGCATTTT
CASSSGTENQPQHF
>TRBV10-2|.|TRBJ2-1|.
TGCGCCAGCAGTGGTTGGGGGCCGTACAATGAGCAGTTCTTC
CASSGWGPYNEQFF
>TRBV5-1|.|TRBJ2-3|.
TGCGCCAGCGGAAACGGGGCTACAGATACGCAGTATTTT
CASGNGATDTQYF
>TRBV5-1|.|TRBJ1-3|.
TGCGCCAGCAGCCCCACGAGCTCTGGAAACACCATATATTTT
CASSPTSSGNTIYF
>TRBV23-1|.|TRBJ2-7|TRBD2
TGCGCCGGACGGGGGGTATGCGAGCAGTACTTC
CAGRGVCEQYF
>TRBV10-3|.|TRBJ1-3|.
TGTGCCATCAGTGCTGGGCCCGGAAACACCATATATTTT
CAISAGPGNTIYF
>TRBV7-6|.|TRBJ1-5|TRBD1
TGTGCCAGCAGCTTATTCGGACAGGGGAATCAGCCCCAGCATTTT
CASSLFGQGNQPQHF
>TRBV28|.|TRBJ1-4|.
TGTGCCAGCAGTTTAGGAGTGGGCAGCCTTAATGAAAAACTGTTTTTT
CASSLGVGSLNEKLFF
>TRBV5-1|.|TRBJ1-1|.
TGCGCCAGCAGCTTGTGGGGTAGCACTGAAGCTTTCTTT
CASSLWGSTEAFF
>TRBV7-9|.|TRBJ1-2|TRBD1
TGTGCCAGCAGCCGGCCGGGACAGGGATGGAACTATGGCTACACCTTC
CASSRPGQGWNYGYTF
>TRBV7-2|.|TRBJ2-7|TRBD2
TGTGCCAGCAGTCCTAGCGGAAACTCCTACGAGCAGTACTTC
CASSPSGNSYEQYF
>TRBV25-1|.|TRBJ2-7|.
TGTGCCAGCAGCGACCCCGGGACGAGCGACGGTGAGCAGTACTTC
CASSDPGTSDGEQYF
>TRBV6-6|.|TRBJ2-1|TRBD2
TGTGCCAGCAGGACCCTAGCGGAATACAATGAGCAGTTCTTC
CASRTLAEYNEQFF
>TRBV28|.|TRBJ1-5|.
TGTGCCAGCAGTTTGCCGACAGTAGGCAATCAGCCCCAGCATTTT
CASSLPTVGNQPQHF
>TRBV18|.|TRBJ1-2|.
TGTGCCAGCTCCCAGTCACGGGATGGCTACACCTTC
CASSQSRDGYTF
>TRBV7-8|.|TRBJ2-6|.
TGTGCCAGCAGCTTGATAACTGGGGCCAACGTCCTGACTTTC
CASSLITGANVLTF
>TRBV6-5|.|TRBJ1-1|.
TGTGCCAGCAGTCCCAACCGTTTACTTGAAGCTTTCTTT
CASSPNRLLEAFF
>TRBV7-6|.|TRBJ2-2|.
TGTGCCAGCAGCTCAGGCGGCTCTGCCGGGGAGCTGTTTTTT
CASSSGGSAGELFF
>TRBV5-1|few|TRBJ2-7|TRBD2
TGCGCCAGCAGCTTTGGGTCTAGCGGGGTGGGCGAGCAGTACTTC
CASSFGSSGVGEQYF
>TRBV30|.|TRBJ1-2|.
TGTGCCTGGAGTGGGACGGGCGGCTACACCTTC
CAWSGTGGYTF
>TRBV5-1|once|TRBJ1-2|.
TGCGCCAGCAGCCTCCAGGGGATGGACTATGGCTACACCTTC
CASSLQGMDYGYTF